These 23 T cell receptor beta chains were all obtained from the same sample, sequenced in a study of early T cells in non-severe SARS-CoV-2 infection. One entry per CDR3 protein, called by TCRdb with MiXCR from the 5' RACE reads. The sample records about 54,000 distinct CDR3 sequences, about 6.1% being singletons. Source: whole blood, taken at baseline. The receptors come from an adult who was a healthcare worker with PCR-confirmed SARS-CoV-2 infection or an uninfected control (not recorded which).

This clonotype has ten or more counts. The rearrangement joins TRBV6-5 to TRBJ2-1; D is unclear. Trimming stripped 4 bases from V and 0 bases from J, with 13 bases between. This CDR3 has 16 amino acids. CDR1 is MNHEY, CDR2 SVGAGI, per germline. The CDR3, as DNA: TGTGCCAGCAGTTCAATATCGGGTAGCTCCTACAATGAGCAGTTCTTC. This translates into CASSSISGSSYNEQFF.

This clonotype was found many times. The chain recombines TRBV12-3 or TRBV12-4 with TRBJ1-5; D perhaps matches TRBD1 (5 bases). This CDR3 region has 15 residues. V was shortened by 1 base and J by 0 bases, with 7 bases between the two germline ends. CDR3 in amino acids: CASSLEQASNQPQHF. The CDR3 DNA reads as TGTGCCAGCAGTTTAGAACAGGCTAGCAATCAGCCCCAGCATTTT.

Ten or more counts support this clonotype. This chain links TRBV7-2 with TRBJ1-6, with 9 bases identical to TRBD1. With V trimmed by 8 bases and J by 7 bases, 21 bases remained unmatched. The CDR3 sequence is 19 residues long. Germline-derived CDR1 and CDR2 are SGHTA and FQGNSA. The CDR3 region is CASSRIRDRAVWRNSPLHF. CDR3 coding DNA: TGTGCCAGCTCCAGGATCCGGGACAGGGCCGTTTGGAGGAATTCACCCCTCCACTTT.

This clonotype came up many times. V usage is TRBV28 and J usage is TRBJ2-7; the D gene is possibly TRBD1 (6 bases). Trimming cost V 6 bases and J 3 bases, with 12 bases left between them. Germline CDR1 is MDHEN and CDR2 is SYDVKM. The CDR3 covers 13 residues. CDR3 nucleotide sequence: TGTGCCAGCAGAGAGACAGGAAACTACGAGCAGTACTTC. Its protein product is CASRETGNYEQYF.

The genes are TRBV5-1 and TRBJ1-1; D gene unclear. The germline CDR1 and CDR2 sequences are SGHRS and YFSETQ. This CDR3 has 14 residues. V shed 4 bases and J shed 4 bases, with 14 bases lying between them. CDR3 bases: TGCGCCAGCAGCGAGGACGGATGGAGCACTGAAGCTTTCTTT. Residues: CASSEDGWSTEAFF.

This chain uses TRBV3-2 with TRBJ2-5; the table's D call, TRBD1, was not checked against the DNA. TRBV3-2 is termed a pseudogene. The CDR3 is 14 residues long. The CDR3 region has the DNA TGTGCCAGCAGCCAAGCGCAGGGGCGGGAGACCCAGTACTTC. This codes for CASSQAQGRETQYF.

This clonotype came up once. The chain employs TRBV6-5 and TRBJ1-1; 9 bases agree with TRBD1. The CDR3 has 14 amino acids. Germline CDR1 reads MNHEY; CDR2 reads SVGAGI. The ends lost 4 bases at V and 6 bases at J; junction bases unmatched: 6. This CDR3 reads CASSWGQGVSEAFF. CDR3 sequence (DNA): TGTGCCAGCAGTTGGGGACAGGGAGTCTCTGAAGCTTTCTTT.

This clonotype was seen ten or more times. The CDR3: CDPSSPPSSYEQYF. CDR3 DNA sequence: TGCGACCCCTCTTCACCTCCGAGCTCCTACGAGCAGTACTTC. This chain uses TRBV10-1 with TRBJ2-7, with D uncertain. The CDR3 runs 14 residues. Looked up from germline, CDR1 is WNHNN and CDR2 is SYGVQD (reference sequence).

This clonotype was detected a few times. V and J are TRBV4-3 and TRBJ1-1; the D is unclear. This CDR3 has 14 residues. The germline CDR1 and CDR2 sequences are LGHNA and YSLEER. V dropped 1 base and J dropped 1 base, with 7 bases sitting between them. CDR3 sequence (DNA): TGCGCCAGCAGCCAAGGCTTCGAGAACACTGAAGCTTTCTTT. It codes for CASSQGFENTEAFF.

The chain combines TRBV5-1 with TRBJ2-7; no definite D call. The CDR3 sequence is 13 residues long. Looked up from germline, CDR1 is SGHRS and CDR2 is YFSETQ. Trimming shortened V by 4 bases and J by 2 bases, and 10 bases separated the two germline ends. The CDR3 is CASSLLAAYEQYF. The CDR3 DNA reads as TGCGCCAGCAGCCTCCTCGCCGCCTACGAGCAGTACTTC.

This clonotype was recorded many times. The CDR3, as DNA: TGCGCCAGCAGCCAAGGGGGCCAATGGGCTGGGGCCAACGTCCTGACTTTC. It is translated as CASSQGGQWAGANVLTF. This sequence joins TRBV4-3 and TRBJ2-6; perhaps TRBD1 as D (5 bases). This CDR3 comprises 17 residues. From germline, CDR1 is LGHNA and CDR2 YSLEER. The V gene lost 1 base and the J gene lost 2 bases, with 12 bases spanning the gap.

This clonotype came up a few times. The chain couples TRBV7-2 to TRBJ1-1; 8 nucleotides align to TRBD1. Unmatched junction bases numbered 5, after V lost 1 base and J lost 1 base. This CDR3 is built from 16 residues. Germline V CDR1 and CDR2: SGHTA, FQGNSA. CDR3 sequence (DNA): TGTGCCAGCAGCTTAGATGGGACAGGAACGAACACTGAAGCTTTCTTT. It is translated as CASSLDGTGTNTEAFF.

In its sample, this clonotype was seen many times. The rearrangement links TRBV18 to TRBJ2-5; a possible D gene is TRBD1 (6 bases). CDR3 length: 14 amino acids. Germline V CDR1 and CDR2: KGHSH, LQKENI. V lost 5 bases to trimming and J lost 2 bases, with 12 bases between them. Here the CDR3 reads CASSVIQGQETQYF. The CDR3 region has the DNA TGTGCCAGCTCAGTCATACAGGGACAAGAGACCCAGTACTTC.

This clonotype came up many times. The rearrangement links TRBV7-2 to TRBJ1-6; D call uncertain. The CDR3 has 13 residues. The V gene lost 5 bases and the J gene lost 15 bases, with 17 bases spanning the gap. Germline loops: CDR1 SGHTA, CDR2 FQGNSA. CDR3 nucleotide sequence: TGTGCCAGCAGCAACAACCTTGCGTCTCTCCTCCACTTT. Translating it yields CASSNNLASLLHF.

This clonotype has a count of ten or more. The chain recombines TRBV29-1 with TRBJ2-3, with D uncertain. V dropped 3 bases and J dropped 4 bases, with 11 bases sitting between them. Germline V gene lookup returns CDR1 SQVTM and CDR2 ANQGSEA. The CDR3 is 13 residues long. CDR3 nucleotides: TGCAGCGTTGATCGCCGTGGGTCAGATACGCAGTATTTT. Its protein is CSVDRRGSDTQYF.

In this sample, this clonotype turned up many times. This chain joins TRBV6-5 and TRBJ1-1; no firm D call. The V end was cut by 5 bases, the J end by 6 bases, with 22 bases between. This CDR3 has 16 amino acids. Germline V lookup: CDR1 MNHEY, CDR2 SVGAGI. The CDR3 nucleotides are TGTGCCAGCAGTCTTTCCTACAGTTTAGTTCTCCCTGAAGCTTTCTTT. Its protein is CASSLSYSLVLPEAFF.

This clonotype was counted many times. J is TRBJ2-7 and V is TRBV5-6, with D tentatively TRBD1 (8 bases). V was trimmed by 4 bases and J by 4 bases, leaving 21 bases between them. Germline V gene lookup returns CDR1 SGHDT and CDR2 YYEEEE. This CDR3 has 16 residues. This CDR3 reads CASSHPTGGAKYEQYF. CDR3 coding DNA: TGTGCCAGCAGCCACCCTACAGGGGGGGCCAAATACGAGCAGTACTTC.

This clonotype was seen a single time. One base away lies a much larger clone, so this may be a sequencing read error. CDR3 nucleotide sequence: TGTGTCAGCAGCTTAGTACTGGGGTCAGAGGAGCAGTACTTC. Translated: CVSSLVLGSEEQYF. This chain connects TRBV11-2 to TRBJ2-7, with D unresolved. Germline values: CDR1 SGHAT, CDR2 FQNNGV. The length of the CDR3 is 14 residues.

Many counts were recorded for this clonotype. The chain carries TRBV9 and TRBJ1-1; 7 bases match TRBD1. The CDR3 has 16 amino acids. With V trimmed by 3 bases and J by 3 bases, 11 bases remained unmatched. Germline values: CDR1 SGDLS, CDR2 YYNGEE. The CDR3 DNA reads TGTGCCAGCAGCGCGAGGGACAGTAGATACGACACTGAAGCTTTCTTT. This codes for CASSARDSRYDTEAFF.

The chain carries TRBV9 and TRBJ2-3; a possible D gene is TRBD2 (6 bases). Germline V gene sequence: CDR1 SGDLS, CDR2 YYNGEE. V was pared by 3 bases and J by 14 bases, with 19 bases between. This CDR3 has 13 residues. The CDR3 DNA reads TGTGCCAGCAGCGCGGGGACCCCGCGGGATCTGTATTTT. This encodes CASSAGTPRDLYF.

This clonotype has just a few counts. The V call is TRBV2, the J call TRBJ2-5, with 7 bases identical to TRBD2. V lost 7 bases to trimming and J lost 3 bases; unmatched junction nucleotides: 5. In germline, CDR1 is SNHLY, CDR2 FYNNEI. The CDR3 has 13 amino acids. CDR3 region: CASKPLAEETQYF. CDR3 coding DNA: TGTGCCAGCAAGCCCCTAGCGGAAGAGACCCAGTACTTC. The variable domain in full, with the rest retrieved from reference TRBV2 and TRBJ2-5, is EPEVTQTPSHQVTQMGQEVILRCVPISNHLYFYWYRQILGQKVEFLVSFYNNEISEKSEIFDDQFSVERPDGSNFTLKIRSTKLEDSAMYFCASKPLAEETQYFGPGTRLLVL.

The table lists this clonotype with many counts. The V gene is TRBV29-1, the J gene TRBJ2-3; D possibly corresponds to TRBD1 (5 bases). The CDR3 loop spans 13 amino acids. Germline V CDR1 and CDR2: SQVTM, ANQGSEA. Trimming pared 6 bases from V and 1 base from J, leaving 11 bases between. This chain's CDR3 is CSVETEGTDTQYF. CDR3 DNA: TGCAGCGTAGAGACAGAAGGCACAGATACGCAGTATTTT.

The chain has TRBV5-1 and TRBJ1-2; tentatively, D is TRBD1 (6 bases). The CDR3 totals 13 residues. Germline V gene sequence: CDR1 SGHRS, CDR2 YFSETQ. V was cut by 0 bases and J by 8 bases, with 11 bases left in between. CDR3 nucleotide sequence: TGCGCCAGCAGCTTGGGACAGGAGAACGGCTACACCTTC. It specifies CASSLGQENGYTF.